Detailed here is one TCR beta chain. The germline CDR1 and CDR2 sequences are SGHRS and YFSETQ. This CDR3 comprises 13 residues. The germline V and J ends were trimmed by 5 bases and 2 bases, with 9 bases remaining between them. This sample was included in a study of blood T cell repertoires in COVID-19. Study background: Material from acute and convalescent COVID-19 was sourced from the United States, Italy and Spain. T cells, B-cell-depleted T cells, or PBMCs supplied cDNA or gDNA.

Patients from Seattle were sampled longitudinally, starting during active infection. Methods used by the authors: For nucleated cells, counts were estimated from reference gene primer amplification. TCRdb's table, derived via immunoSEQ multiplex PCR, lists solely in-frame clones and lacks some. V and J calls and clone size are copied from that table; D and trimming were computed from the DNA. The profile shows 200,000 to 250,000 clones, approximately 90% of them singletons. The sample taken for sequencing was peripheral blood. The chain couples TRBV5-1 to TRBJ2-3; D is perhaps TRBD2 (6 bases). The TCR comes from a woman between 50 and 59 years old with COVID-19, enrolled during active disease. The CDR3 region is CASSGGITDTQYF. DNA of the CDR3: TGCGCCAGCAGTGGGGGGATCACAGATACGCAGTATTTT.